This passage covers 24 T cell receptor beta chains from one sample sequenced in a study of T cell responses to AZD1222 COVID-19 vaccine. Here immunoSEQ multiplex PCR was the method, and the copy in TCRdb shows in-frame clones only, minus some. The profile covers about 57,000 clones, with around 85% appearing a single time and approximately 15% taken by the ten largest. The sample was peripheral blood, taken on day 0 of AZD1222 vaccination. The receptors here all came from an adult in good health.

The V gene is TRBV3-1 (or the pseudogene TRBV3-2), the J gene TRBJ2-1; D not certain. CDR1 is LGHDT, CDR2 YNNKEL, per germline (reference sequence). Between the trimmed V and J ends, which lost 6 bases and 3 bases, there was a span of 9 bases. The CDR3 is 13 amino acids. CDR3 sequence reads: CASSQTNYNEQFF. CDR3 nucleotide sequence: TGTGCCAGCAGTCAAACTAACTACAATGAGCAGTTCTTC.

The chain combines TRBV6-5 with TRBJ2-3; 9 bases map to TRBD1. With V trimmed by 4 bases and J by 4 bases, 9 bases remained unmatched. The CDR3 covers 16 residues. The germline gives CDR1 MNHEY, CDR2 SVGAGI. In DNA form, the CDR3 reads TGTGCCAGCAGTTCACCTAGACGACAGGGGGCAGATACGCAGTATTTT. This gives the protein CASSSPRRQGADTQYF.

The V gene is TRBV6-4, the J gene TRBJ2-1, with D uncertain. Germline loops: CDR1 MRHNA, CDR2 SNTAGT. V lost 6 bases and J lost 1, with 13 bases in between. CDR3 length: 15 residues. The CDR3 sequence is CASSPSYGSYNEQFF. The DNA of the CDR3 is TGTGCCAGCAGCCCTTCGTACGGGTCCTACAATGAGCAGTTCTTC.

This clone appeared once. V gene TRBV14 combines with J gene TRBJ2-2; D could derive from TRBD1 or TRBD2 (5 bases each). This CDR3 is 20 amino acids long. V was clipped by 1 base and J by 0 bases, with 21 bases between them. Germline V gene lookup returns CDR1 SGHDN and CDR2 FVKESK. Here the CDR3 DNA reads TGTGCCAGCAGCCAAGTGGGGACGCCGGGACCCTTCGCGAACACCGGGGAGCTGTTTTTT. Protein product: CASSQVGTPGPFANTGELFF.

The CDR3 DNA sequence: TGTGCCAGCAGTTACTCGACGGGGGTCTCCTACAATGAGCAGTTCTTC. It yields the protein CASSYSTGVSYNEQFF. The chain recombines TRBV6-2 or TRBV6-3 with TRBJ2-1, with D tentatively TRBD2 (6 bases). Trimming pared 0 bases from V and 0 bases from J, leaving 9 bases between. The CDR3 is 16 residues long. CDR1 and CDR2 from the germline V gene are MNHEY and SVGEGT.

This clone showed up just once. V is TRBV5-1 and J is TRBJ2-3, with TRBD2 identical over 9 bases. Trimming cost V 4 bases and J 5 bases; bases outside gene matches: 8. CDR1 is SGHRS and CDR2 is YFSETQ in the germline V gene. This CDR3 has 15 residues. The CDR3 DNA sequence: TGCGCCAGCAGCCTTAGCGGGAGAATTCAAGATACGCAGTATTTT. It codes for CASSLSGRIQDTQYF.

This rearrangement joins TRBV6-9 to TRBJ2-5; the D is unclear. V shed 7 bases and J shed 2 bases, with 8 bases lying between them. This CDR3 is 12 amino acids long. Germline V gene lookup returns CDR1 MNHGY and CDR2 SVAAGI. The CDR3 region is CASMKSQETQYF. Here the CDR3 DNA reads TGTGCCAGCATGAAGAGTCAAGAGACCCAGTACTTC.

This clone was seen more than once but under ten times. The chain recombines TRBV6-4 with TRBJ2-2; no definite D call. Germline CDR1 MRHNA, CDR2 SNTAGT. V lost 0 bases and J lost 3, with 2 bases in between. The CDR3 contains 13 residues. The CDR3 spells CASSDSDTGELFF. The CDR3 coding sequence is TGTGCCAGCAGTGACTCAGACACCGGGGAGCTGTTTTTT.

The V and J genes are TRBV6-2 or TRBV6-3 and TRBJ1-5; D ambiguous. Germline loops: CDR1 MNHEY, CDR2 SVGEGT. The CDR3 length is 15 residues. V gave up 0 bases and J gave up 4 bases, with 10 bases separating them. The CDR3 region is CASSYSRIGNQPQHF. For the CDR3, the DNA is TGTGCCAGCAGTTACTCGCGGATTGGGAATCAGCCCCAGCATTTT.

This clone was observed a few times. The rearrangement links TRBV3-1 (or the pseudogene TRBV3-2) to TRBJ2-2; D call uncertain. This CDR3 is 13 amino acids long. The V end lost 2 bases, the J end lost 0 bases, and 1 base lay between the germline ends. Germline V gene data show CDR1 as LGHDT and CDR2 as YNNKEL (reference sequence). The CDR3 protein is CASSQTNTGELFF. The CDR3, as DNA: TGTGCCAGCAGCCAAACGAACACCGGGGAGCTGTTTTTT.

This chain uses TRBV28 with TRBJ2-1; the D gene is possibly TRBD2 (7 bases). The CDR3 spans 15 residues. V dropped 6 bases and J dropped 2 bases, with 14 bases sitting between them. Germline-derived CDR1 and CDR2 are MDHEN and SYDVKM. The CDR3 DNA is TGTGCCAGCAGCCCCACAGGGAGGGCCTACAATGAGCAGTTCTTC. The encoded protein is CASSPTGRAYNEQFF. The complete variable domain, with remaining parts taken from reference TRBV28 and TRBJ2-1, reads DVKVTQSSRYLVKRTGEKVFLECVQDMDHENMFWYRQDPGLGLRLIYFSYDVKMKEKGDIPEGYSVSREKKERFSLILESASTNQTSMYLCASSPTGRAYNEQFFGPGTRLTVL.

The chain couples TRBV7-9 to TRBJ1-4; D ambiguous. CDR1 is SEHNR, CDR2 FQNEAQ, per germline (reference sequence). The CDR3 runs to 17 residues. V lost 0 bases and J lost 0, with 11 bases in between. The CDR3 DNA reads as TGTGCCAGCAGCTTAGCCTGGGGTTCTGCAACTAATGAAAAACTGTTTTTT. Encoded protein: CASSLAWGSATNEKLFF. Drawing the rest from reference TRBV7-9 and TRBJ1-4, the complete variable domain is DTGVSQNPRHKITKRGQNVTFRCDPISEHNRLYWYRQTLGQGPEFLTYFQNEAQLEKSRLLSDRFSAERPKGSFSTLEIQRTEQGDSAMYLCASSLAWGSATNEKLFFGSGTQLSVL.

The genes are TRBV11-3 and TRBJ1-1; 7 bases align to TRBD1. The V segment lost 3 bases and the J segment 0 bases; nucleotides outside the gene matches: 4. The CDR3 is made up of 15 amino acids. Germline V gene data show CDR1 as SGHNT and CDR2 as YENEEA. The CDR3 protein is CASSLGTEMNTEAFF. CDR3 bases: TGTGCCAGCAGCTTGGGGACAGAGATGAACACTGAAGCTTTCTTT.

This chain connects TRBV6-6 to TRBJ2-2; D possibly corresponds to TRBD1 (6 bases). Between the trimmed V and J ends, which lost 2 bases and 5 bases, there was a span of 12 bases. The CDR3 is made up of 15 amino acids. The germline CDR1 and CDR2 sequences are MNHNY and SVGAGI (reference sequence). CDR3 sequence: CASSYGYRDTGELFF. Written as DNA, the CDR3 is TGTGCCAGCAGTTACGGATACAGGGATACCGGGGAGCTGTTTTTT.

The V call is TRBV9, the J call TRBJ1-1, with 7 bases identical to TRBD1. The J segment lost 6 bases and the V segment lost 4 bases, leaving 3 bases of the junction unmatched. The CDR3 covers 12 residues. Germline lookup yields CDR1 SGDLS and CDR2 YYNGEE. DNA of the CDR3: TGTGCCAGCAGCTTAACAGGGGCTGAAGCTTTCTTT. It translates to CASSLTGAEAFF.

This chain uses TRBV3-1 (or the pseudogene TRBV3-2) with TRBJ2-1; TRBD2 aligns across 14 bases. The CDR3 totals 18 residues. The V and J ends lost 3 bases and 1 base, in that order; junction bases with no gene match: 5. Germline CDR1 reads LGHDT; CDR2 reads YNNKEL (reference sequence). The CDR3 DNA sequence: TGTGCCAGCAGCCAGGGGACTAGCGGGAGTAGGTCCTACAATGAGCAGTTCTTC. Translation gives CASSQGTSGSRSYNEQFF.

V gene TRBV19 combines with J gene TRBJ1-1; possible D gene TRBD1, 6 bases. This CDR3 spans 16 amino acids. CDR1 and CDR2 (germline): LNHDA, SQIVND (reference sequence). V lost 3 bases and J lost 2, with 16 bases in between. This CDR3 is CASSMRGGVSNTEAFF. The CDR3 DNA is TGTGCCAGTAGTATGAGAGGGGGGGTATCAAACACTGAAGCTTTCTTT.

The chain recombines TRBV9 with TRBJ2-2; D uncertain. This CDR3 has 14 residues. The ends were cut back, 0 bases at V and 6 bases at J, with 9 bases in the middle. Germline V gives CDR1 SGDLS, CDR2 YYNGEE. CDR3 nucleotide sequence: TGTGCCAGCAGCGTAGCTTTCATCGCCGGGGAGCTGTTTTTT. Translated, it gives CASSVAFIAGELFF.

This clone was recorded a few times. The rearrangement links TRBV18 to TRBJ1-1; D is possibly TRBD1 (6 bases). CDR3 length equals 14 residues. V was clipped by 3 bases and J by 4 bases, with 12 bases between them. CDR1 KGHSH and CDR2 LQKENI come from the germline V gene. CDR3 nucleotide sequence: TGTGCCAGCTCACCCCGTGGGGGCGTCACTGAAGCTTTCTTT. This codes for CASSPRGGVTEAFF.

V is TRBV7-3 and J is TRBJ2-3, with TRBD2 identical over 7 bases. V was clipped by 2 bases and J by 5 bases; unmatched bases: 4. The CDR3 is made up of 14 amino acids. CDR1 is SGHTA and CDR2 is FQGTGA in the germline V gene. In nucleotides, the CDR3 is TGTGCCAGCAGCTTAGCGGGAGCCGGAGATACGCAGTATTTT. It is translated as CASSLAGAGDTQYF. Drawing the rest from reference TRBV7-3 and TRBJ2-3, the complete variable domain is GAGVSQTPSNKVTEKGKYVELRCDPISGHTALYWYRQSLGQGPEFLIYFQGTGAADDSGLPNDRFFAVRPEGSVSTLKIQRTERGDSAVYLCASSLAGAGDTQYFGPGTRLTVL.

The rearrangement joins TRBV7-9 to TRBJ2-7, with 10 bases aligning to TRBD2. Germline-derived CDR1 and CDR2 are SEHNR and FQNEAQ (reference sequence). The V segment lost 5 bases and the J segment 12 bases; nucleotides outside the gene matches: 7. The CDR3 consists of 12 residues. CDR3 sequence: CASSLGTSDWYF. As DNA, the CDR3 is TGTGCCAGCAGCCTTGGGACTAGCGATTGGTACTTC.

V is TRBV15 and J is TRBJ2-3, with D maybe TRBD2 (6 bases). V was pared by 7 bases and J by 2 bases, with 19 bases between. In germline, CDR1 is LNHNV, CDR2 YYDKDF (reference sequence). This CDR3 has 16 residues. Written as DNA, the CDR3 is TGTGCCACCACACCTGGCGGTAGCGGAACCACAGATACGCAGTATTTT. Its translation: CATTPGGSGTTDTQYF.

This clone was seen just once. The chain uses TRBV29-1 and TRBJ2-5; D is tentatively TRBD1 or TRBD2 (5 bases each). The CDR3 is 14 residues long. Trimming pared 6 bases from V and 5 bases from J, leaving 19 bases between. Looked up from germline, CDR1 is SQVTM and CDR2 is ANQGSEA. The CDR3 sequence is CSVARGPPRETQYF. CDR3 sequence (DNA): TGCAGCGTAGCCCGGGGCCCCCCTCGGGAGACCCAGTACTTC. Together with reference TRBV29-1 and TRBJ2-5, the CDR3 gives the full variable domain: SAVISQKPSRDICQRGTSLTIQCQVDSQVTMMFWYRQQPGQSLTLIATANQGSEATYESGFVIDKFPISRPNLTFSTLTVSNMSPEDSSIYLCSVARGPPRETQYFGPGTRLLVL.

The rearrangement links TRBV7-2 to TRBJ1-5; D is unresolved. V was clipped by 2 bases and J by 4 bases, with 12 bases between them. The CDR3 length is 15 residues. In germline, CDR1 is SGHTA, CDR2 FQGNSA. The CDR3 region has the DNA TGTGCCAGCAGCTTATCGGGATCTGCTAATCAGCCCCAGCATTTT. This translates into CASSLSGSANQPQHF.